This TCR beta chain derives from a study of blood T cell repertoires in COVID-19. As processed by the authors: Estimation of nucleated cell counts relied on the amplification of reference gene primers. Here immunoSEQ multiplex PCR was the method, and the copy in TCRdb shows in-frame clones only, minus some. The DNA gave D and trimming, while V, J and clone size come from that table. The sample yields 90,000 to 100,000 clones, over 70% seen once. The CDR3 covers 15 residues. J was trimmed by 15 bases and V by 4 bases; bases with no gene match: 13. Germline CDR1 reads MNHEY; CDR2 reads SVGAGI. Sequenced: peripheral blood. The V call is TRBV6-5, the J call TRBJ2-4; TRBD2 matches at 12 bases. This sequence originates from a woman older than 75 with acute or convalescent COVID-19. CDR3 sequence: CASSSMTSGGIRWYF. CDR3 in DNA: TGTGCCAGCAGTTCCATGACTAGCGGGGGTATAAGGTGGTACTTC.